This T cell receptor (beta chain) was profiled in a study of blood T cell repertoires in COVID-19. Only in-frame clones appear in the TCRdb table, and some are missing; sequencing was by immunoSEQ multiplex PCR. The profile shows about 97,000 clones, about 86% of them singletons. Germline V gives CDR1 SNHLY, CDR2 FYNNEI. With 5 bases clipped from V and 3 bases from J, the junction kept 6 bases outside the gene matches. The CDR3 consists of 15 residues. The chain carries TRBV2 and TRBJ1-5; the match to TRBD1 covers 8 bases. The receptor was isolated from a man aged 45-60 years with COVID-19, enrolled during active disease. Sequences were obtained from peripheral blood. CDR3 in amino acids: CASSPGTGINQPQHF. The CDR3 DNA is TGTGCCAGCAGTCCCGGGACAGGTATCAATCAGCCCCAGCATTTT.